This entry features one TCR beta chain sequence. CDR1 is LNHDA, CDR2 SQIVND, per germline (reference sequence). The CDR3 has 13 amino acids. V lost 1 base and J 5 bases, leaving 9 bases between the germline ends. This entry comes from a study of blood T cell repertoires in COVID-19. Study details: Researchers got acute and convalescent COVID-19 samples from the United States, Italy and Spain.

The repertoire was sequenced with immunoSEQ multiplex PCR; TCRdb's copy has only in-frame clones and lacks some. The profile shows about 47,000 clones, roughly 83% of them singletons. The sample comprised peripheral blood. The J gene is TRBJ2-7, the V gene TRBV19, with a possible D match to TRBD1 (5 bases). This receptor was obtained from a middle-aged man with acute or convalescent COVID-19. The CDR3 spells CASSIGGRDEQYF. The CDR3 DNA sequence: TGTGCCAGTAGTATAGGTGGCAGGGACGAGCAGTACTTC.